This record covers a single T cell receptor (beta chain). With a J-beta primer mix and a sample-barcoded 5' primer, a second PCR ran 7 to 11 cycles. The template-switch adaptor was a 5' adaptor with 12 random nucleotides. It tagged each cDNA molecule. TCRdb used MiXCR to reprocess the 5' RACE reads, holding one entry per CDR3 protein. Altogether around 1,500,000 distinct CDR3 sequences are present, 25% to 30% being singletons, with the ten largest covering roughly 8%. The source of the sample is a study of blood T cells in healthy people across ages. V dropped 7 bases and J dropped 4; count of bases not matched to a gene: 10. Germline CDR1 MDHEN, CDR2 SYDVKM. The CDR3 length is 15 residues.

The receptor was derived from a woman in her twenties or thirties in good health. The V and J genes are TRBV28 and TRBJ2-5; 9 bases line up with TRBD2. Sequenced input: blood. The CDR3 bases are TGTGCCAGCAACCGGGGCACTAGCGGGCGAGAGACCCAGTACTTC. It is translated as CASNRGTSGRETQYF.